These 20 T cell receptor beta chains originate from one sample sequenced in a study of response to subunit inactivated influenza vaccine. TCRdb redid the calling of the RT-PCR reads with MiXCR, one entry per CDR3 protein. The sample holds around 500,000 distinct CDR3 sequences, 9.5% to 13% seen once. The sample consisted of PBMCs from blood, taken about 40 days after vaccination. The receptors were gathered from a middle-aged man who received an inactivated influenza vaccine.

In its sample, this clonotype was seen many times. The CDR3 sequence is CASGLQGAYGYTF. The CDR3, as DNA: TGTGCCAGCGGTCTACAGGGCGCCTATGGCTACACCTTC. The chain has TRBV5-6 and TRBJ1-2; the D gene is possibly TRBD1 (6 bases). V was trimmed by 7 bases and J by 4 bases, leaving 14 bases between them. Germline V gene sequence: CDR1 SGHDT, CDR2 YYEEEE. The CDR3 is 13 residues long.

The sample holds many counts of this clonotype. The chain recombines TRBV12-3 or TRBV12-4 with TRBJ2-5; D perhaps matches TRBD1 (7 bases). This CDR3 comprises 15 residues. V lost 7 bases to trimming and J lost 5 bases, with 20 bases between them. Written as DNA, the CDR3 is TGTGCCAGCATGAAAGACAGGGCGGGGTATGAGACCCAGTACTTC. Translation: CASMKDRAGYETQYF.

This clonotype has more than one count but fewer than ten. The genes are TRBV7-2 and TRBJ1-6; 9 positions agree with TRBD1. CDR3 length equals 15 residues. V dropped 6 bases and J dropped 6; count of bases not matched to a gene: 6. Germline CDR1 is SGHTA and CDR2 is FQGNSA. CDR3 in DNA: TGTGCCAGCAGTACAACAGGGGGCCTTAATTCACCCCTCCACTTT. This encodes CASSTTGGLNSPLHF.

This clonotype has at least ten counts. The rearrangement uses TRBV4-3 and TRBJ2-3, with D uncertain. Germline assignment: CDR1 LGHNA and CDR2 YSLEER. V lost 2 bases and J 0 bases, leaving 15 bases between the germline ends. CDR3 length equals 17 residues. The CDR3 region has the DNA TGCGCCAGCAGCCAACTAGTCTTTGGCGCTAGCACAGATACGCAGTATTTT. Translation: CASSQLVFGASTDTQYF.

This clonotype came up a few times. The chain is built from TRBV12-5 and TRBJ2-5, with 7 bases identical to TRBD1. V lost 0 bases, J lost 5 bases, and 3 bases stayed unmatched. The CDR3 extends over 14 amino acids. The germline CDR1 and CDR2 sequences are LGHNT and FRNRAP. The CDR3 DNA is TGTGCTAGTGGTTTGGTAGGGGGCTCTGAGACCCAGTACTTC. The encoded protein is CASGLVGGSETQYF.

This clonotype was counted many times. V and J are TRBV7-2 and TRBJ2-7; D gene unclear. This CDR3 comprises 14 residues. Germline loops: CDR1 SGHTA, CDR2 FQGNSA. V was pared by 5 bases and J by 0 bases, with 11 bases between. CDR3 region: CASSPRWGSYEQYF. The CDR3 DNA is TGTGCCAGCAGCCCCAGGTGGGGCTCCTACGAGCAGTACTTC.

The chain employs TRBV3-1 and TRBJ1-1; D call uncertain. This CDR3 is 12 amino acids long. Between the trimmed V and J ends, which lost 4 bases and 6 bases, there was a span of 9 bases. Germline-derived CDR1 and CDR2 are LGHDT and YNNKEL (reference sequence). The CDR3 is CASSRSAAEAFF. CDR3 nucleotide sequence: TGTGCCAGCAGCCGCTCGGCGGCTGAAGCTTTCTTT.

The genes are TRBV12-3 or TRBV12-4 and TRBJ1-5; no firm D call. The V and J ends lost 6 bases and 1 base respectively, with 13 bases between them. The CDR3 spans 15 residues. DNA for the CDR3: TGTGCCAGCAGCACGGGAGGTTCGAGCAATCAGCCCCAGCATTTT. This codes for CASSTGGSSNQPQHF.

This CDR3 is CASRQTGASSYNEQFF. In DNA form, the CDR3 reads TGTGCCAGCAGACAGACAGGGGCGAGCTCCTACAATGAGCAGTTCTTC. The V gene is TRBV6-1, the J gene TRBJ2-1; 8 bases line up with TRBD1. Germline trimming cut 6 bases from V and 0 bases from J; bases unmatched to any gene: 7. CDR3 length: 16 amino acids. Germline CDR1 and CDR2: MNHNS and SASEGT.

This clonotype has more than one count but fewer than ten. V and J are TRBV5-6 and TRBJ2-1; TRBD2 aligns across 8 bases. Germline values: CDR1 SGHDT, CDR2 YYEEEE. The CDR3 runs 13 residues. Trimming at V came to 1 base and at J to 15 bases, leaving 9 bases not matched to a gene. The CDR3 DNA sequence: TGTGCCAGCAGCTTGTGGCCAGCGGGAGCTCTGTTCTTC. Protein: CASSLWPAGALFF.

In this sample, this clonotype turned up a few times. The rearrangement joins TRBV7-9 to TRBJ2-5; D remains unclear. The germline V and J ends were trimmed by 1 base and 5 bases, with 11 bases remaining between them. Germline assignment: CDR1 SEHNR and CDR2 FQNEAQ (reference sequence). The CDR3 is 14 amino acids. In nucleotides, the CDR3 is TGTGCCAGCAGCTTAGACCTTCCTAGGGAGACCCAGTACTTC. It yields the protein CASSLDLPRETQYF.

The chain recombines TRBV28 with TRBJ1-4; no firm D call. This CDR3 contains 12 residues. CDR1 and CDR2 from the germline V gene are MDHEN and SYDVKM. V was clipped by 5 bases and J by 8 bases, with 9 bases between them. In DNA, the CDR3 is TGTGCCAGCAGTCCCCTCCACGAAAAACTGTTTTTT. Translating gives CASSPLHEKLFF.

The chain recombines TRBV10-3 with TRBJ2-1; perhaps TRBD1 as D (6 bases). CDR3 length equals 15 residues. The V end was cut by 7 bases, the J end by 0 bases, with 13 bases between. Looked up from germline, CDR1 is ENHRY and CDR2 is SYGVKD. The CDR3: CAITAGASSYNEQFF. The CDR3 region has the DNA TGTGCCATCACCGCAGGGGCGAGCTCCTACAATGAGCAGTTCTTC.

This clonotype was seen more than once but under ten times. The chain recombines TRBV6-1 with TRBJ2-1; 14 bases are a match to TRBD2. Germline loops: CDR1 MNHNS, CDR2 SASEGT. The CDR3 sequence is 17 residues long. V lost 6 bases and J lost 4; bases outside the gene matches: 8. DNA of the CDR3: TGTGCCAGCAGCCTCGGACTAGCGGGAGGACGATACAATGAGCAGTTCTTC. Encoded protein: CASSLGLAGGRYNEQFF.

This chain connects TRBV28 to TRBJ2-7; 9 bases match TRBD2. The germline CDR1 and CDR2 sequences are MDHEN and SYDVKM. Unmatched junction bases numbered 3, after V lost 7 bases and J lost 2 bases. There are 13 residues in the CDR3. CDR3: CASMTSGTYEQYF. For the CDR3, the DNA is TGTGCCAGCATGACTAGCGGTACCTACGAGCAGTACTTC.

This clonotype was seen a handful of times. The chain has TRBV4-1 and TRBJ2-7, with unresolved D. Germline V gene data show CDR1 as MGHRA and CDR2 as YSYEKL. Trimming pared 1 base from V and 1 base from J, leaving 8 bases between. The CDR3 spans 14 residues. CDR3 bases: TGCGCCAGCAGCCAAGTTGGAACGTCCTACGAGCAGTACTTC. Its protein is CASSQVGTSYEQYF.

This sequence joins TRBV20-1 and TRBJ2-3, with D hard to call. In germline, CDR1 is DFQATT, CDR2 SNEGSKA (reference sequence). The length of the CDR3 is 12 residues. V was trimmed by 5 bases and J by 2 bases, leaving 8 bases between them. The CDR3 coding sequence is TGCAGTGCTCAGACCCTCACAGATACGCAGTATTTT. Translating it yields CSAQTLTDTQYF.

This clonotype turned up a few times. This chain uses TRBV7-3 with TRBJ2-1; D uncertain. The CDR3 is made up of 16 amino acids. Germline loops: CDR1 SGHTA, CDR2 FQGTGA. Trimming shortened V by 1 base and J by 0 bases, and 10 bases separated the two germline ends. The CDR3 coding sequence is TGTGCCAGCAGCTTAAACGCTGCCAGCTCCTACAATGAGCAGTTCTTC. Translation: CASSLNAASSYNEQFF.

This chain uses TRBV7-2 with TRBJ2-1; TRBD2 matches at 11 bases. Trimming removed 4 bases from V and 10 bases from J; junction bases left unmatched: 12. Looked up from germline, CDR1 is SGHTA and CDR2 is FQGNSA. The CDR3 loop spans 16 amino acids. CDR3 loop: CASSSTSGSSGREQFF. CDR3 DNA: TGTGCCAGCAGCTCCACTAGCGGGAGCTCCGGGAGGGAGCAGTTCTTC. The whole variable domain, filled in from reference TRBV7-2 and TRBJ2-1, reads GAGVSQSPSNKVTEKGKDVELRCDPISGHTALYWYRQSLGQGLEFLIYFQGNSAPDKSGLPSDRFSAERTGGSVSTLTIQRTQQEDSAVYLCASSSTSGSSGREQFFGPGTRLTVL.

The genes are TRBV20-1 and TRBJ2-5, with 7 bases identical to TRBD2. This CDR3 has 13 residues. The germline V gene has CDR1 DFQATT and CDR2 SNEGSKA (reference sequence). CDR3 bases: TGCAGCCCGAGGGCGGGAGAGAGAGAGACCCAGTACTTC. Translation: CSPRAGERETQYF.